The clone carrying this T cell receptor (beta chain) has a handful of counts. Antigen specificity is unknown. This specimen comes from a study of shared clonotypes between healthy human individuals. Genomic DNA (from each subset) was split evenly across several immunoSEQ plates. Profiling relied on immunoSEQ multiplex PCR, and the TCRdb table lists in-frame clones only, not all of them. Of fewer than 400,000 clones in the sample, approximately 79% are singletons; the top ten hold 10% to 13%. Germline lookup yields CDR1 WNHNN and CDR2 SYGVQD (reference sequence). V was shortened by 1 base and J by 6 bases, with 15 bases between the two germline ends. The CDR3 is made up of 15 amino acids. Findings and limits, study-wide: Naive CD4 clonotypes overlapped across a handful of donors at around 5%. Against clonotypes common to all four donors, non-shared ones had lower generation probabilities. Larger richness was generally estimated for naive than memory subsets.

The chain couples TRBV10-1 to TRBJ1-1; D not resolved. The sequenced sample consisted of memory CD4+ T cells sorted from blood. Indicated subset: CD45RA-negative fraction. The receptor was isolated from a man aged 25-45 years in good health. The CDR3: CASSELAGGLAEAFF. DNA of the CDR3: TGCGCCAGCAGTGAGTTAGCAGGTGGCTTAGCTGAAGCTTTCTTT.